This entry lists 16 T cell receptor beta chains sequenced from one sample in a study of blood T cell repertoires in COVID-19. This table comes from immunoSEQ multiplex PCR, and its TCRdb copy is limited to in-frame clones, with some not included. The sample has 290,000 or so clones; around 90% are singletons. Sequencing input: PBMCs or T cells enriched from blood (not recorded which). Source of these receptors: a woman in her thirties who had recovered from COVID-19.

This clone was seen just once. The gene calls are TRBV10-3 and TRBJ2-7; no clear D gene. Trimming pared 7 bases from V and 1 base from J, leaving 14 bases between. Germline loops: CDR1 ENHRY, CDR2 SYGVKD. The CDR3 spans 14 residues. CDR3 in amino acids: CAINPSELSYEQYF. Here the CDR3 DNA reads TGTGCCATCAACCCCAGCGAACTGTCCTACGAGCAGTACTTC.

This chain's CDR3 is CTSSLAGKNTGELFF. The CDR3 nucleotides are TGCACCAGCAGCTTAGCGGGGAAGAACACCGGGGAGCTGTTTTTT. The rearrangement uses TRBV1 and TRBJ2-2; TRBD2, the table's D call, lacks a check against the DNA. TRBV1 is deemed a pseudogene. There are 15 residues in the CDR3.

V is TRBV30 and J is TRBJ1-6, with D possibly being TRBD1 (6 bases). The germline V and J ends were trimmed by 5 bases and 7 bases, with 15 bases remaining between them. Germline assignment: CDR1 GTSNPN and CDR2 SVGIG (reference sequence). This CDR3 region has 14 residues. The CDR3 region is CAWCIQGFNSPLHF. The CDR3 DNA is TGTGCCTGGTGTATACAGGGATTCAATTCACCCCTCCACTTT.

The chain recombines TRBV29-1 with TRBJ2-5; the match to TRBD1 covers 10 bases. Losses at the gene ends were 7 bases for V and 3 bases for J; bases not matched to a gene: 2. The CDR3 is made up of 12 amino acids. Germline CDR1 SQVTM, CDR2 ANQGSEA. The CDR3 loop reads CSAGTGEETQYF. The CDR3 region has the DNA TGCAGCGCCGGGACAGGGGAAGAGACCCAGTACTTC.

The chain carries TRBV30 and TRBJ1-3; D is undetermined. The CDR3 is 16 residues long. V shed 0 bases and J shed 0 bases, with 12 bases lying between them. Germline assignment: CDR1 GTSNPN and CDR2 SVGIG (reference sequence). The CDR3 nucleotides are TGTGCCTGGAGTGTTACGGACTCCTTCTCTGGAAACACCATATATTTT. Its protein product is CAWSVTDSFSGNTIYF.

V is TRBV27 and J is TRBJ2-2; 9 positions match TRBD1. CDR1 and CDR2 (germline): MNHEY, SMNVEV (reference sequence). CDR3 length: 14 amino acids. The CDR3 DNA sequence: TGTGCTTCCTCAGGACAGGGGAATACCGGGGAGCTGTTTTTT. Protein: CASSGQGNTGELFF.

The DNA for the CDR3 is TGTGCCAGCAGCCTCCTTGGACAAAATAATTCACCCCTCCACTTT. Protein: CASSLLGQNNSPLHF. The V call is TRBV7-8, the J call TRBJ1-6; possible D gene TRBD1, 5 bases. Between the trimmed V and J ends, which lost 5 bases and 5 bases, there was a span of 13 bases. Germline V gives CDR1 SGHVS, CDR2 FQNEAQ. The CDR3 runs 15 residues.

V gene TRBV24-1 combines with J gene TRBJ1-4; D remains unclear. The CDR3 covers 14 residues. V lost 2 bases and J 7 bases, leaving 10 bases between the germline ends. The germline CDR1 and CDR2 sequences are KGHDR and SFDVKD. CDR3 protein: CATSDSLAGEKLFF. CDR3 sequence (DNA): TGTGCCACCAGTGATTCCCTCGCCGGTGAAAAACTGTTTTTT.

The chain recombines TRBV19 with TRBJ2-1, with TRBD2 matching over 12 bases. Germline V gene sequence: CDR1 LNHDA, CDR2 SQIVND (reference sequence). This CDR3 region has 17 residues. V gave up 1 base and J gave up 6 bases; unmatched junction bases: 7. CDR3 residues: CASSIGRLAGGFNEQFF. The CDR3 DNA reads TGTGCCAGTAGTATAGGTCGCCTAGCGGGAGGGTTCAATGAGCAGTTCTTC.

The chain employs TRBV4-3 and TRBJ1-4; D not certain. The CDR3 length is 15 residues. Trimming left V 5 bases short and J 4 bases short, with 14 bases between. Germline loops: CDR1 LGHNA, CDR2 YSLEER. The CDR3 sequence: CASSVTEHHNEKLFF. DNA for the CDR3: TGCGCCAGCAGCGTAACAGAACATCATAATGAAAAACTGTTTTTT.

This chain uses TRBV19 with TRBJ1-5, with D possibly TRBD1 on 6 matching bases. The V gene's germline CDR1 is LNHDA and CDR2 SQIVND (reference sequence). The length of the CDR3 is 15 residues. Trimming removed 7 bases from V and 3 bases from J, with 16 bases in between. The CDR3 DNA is TGTGCCAGTACTGACAGGAAAACACCCAATCAGCCCCAGCATTTT. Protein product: CASTDRKTPNQPQHF.

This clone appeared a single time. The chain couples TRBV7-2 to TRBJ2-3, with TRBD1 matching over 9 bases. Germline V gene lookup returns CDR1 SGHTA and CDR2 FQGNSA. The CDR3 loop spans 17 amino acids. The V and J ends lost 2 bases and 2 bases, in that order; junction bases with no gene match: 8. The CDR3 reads CASSLPRTGDDTDTQYF. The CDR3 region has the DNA TGTGCCAGCAGCTTACCCAGGACAGGGGACGACACAGATACGCAGTATTTT.

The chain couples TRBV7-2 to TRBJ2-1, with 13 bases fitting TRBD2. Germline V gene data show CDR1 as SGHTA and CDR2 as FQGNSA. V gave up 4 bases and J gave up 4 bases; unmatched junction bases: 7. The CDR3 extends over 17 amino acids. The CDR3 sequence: CASSSTGTSGTYNEQFF. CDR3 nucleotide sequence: TGTGCCAGCAGCTCTACCGGGACTAGCGGGACTTACAATGAGCAGTTCTTC. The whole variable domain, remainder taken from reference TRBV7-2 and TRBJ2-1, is GAGVSQSPSNKVTEKGKDVELRCDPISGHTALYWYRQSLGQGLEFLIYFQGNSAPDKSGLPSDRFSAERTGGSVSTLTIQRTQQEDSAVYLCASSSTGTSGTYNEQFFGPGTRLTVL.

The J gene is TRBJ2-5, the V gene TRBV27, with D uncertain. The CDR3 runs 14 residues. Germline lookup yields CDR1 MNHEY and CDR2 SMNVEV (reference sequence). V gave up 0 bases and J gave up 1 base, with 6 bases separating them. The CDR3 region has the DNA TGTGCCAGCAGTTTATCCACAGCCCAAGAGACCCAGTACTTC. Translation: CASSLSTAQETQYF.

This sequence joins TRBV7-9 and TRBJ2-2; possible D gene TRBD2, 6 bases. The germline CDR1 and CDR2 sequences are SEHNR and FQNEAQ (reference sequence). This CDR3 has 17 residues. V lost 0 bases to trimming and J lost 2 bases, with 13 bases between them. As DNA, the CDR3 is TGTGCCAGCAGCTTAGCATCGGGAGCGGGCAACACCGGGGAGCTGTTTTTT. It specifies CASSLASGAGNTGELFF.

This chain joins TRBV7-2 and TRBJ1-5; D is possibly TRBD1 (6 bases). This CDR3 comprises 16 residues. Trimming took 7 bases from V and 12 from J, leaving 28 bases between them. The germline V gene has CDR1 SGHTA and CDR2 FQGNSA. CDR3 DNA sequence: TGTGCCAGCACCTACCGGTTGGGGGCCCCGTTTAGTGTCCAGCATTTT. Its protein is CASTYRLGAPFSVQHF.